The present entry profiles one T cell receptor (beta chain) with its context. Donors of Cohort 3 who recovered were those that had two negative PCRs, clearance, or symptom resolution. The data were obtained in a study of blood T cell repertoires in COVID-19. TCRdb's table, derived via immunoSEQ multiplex PCR, lists solely in-frame clones and lacks some. The sample lists some 200,000 clones, roughly 87% occurring once. There are 15 residues in the CDR3. Per germline, CDR1 SNHLY and CDR2 FYNNEI. The V gene lost 6 bases and the J gene lost 2 bases, with 13 bases spanning the gap. The clonotype originates from a woman in her thirties who had recovered from COVID-19. The chain recombines TRBV2 with TRBJ2-2; possibly TRBD2 for D (6 bases). Sequenced sample: PBMCs or T cells enriched from blood (not recorded which). In DNA form, the CDR3 reads TGTGCCAGCAGGGCCGGGACTGGAAACACCGGGGAGCTGTTTTTT. Protein product: CASRAGTGNTGELFF.